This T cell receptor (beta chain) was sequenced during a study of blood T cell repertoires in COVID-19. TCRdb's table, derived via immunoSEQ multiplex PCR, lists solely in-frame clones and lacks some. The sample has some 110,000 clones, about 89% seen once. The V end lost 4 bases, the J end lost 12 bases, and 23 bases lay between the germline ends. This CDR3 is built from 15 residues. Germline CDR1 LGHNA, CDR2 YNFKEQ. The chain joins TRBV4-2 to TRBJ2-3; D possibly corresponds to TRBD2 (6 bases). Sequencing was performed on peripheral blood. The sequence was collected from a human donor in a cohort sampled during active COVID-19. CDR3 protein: CASSLRLQGSGHQYF. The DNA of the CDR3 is TGTGCCAGCAGCCTTCGACTCCAGGGTAGCGGCCACCAGTATTTT.